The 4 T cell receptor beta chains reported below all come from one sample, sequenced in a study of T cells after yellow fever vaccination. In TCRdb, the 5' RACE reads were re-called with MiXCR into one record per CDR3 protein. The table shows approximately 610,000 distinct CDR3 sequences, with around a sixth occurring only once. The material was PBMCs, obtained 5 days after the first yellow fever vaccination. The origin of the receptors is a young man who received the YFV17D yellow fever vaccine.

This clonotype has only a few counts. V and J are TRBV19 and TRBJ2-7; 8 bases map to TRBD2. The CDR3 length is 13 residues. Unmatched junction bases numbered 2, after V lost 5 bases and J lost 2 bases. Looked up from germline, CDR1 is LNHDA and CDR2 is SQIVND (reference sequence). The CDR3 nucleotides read TGTGCCAGTAGTCCCGGGGGGGCCTACGAGCAGTACTTC. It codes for CASSPGGAYEQYF.

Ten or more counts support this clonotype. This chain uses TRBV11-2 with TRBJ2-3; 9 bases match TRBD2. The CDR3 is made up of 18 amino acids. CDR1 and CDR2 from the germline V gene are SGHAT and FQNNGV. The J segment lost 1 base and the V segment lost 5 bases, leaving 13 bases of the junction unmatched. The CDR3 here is CASSQTVVSGGRTDTQYF. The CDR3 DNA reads TGTGCCAGCAGCCAGACCGTCGTTAGCGGGGGTCGCACAGATACGCAGTATTTT.

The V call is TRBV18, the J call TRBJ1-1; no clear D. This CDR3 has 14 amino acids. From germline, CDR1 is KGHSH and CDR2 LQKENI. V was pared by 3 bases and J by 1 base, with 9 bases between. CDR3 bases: TGTGCCAGCTCACCTTCAGGTCAGAACACTGAAGCTTTCTTT. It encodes CASSPSGQNTEAFF.

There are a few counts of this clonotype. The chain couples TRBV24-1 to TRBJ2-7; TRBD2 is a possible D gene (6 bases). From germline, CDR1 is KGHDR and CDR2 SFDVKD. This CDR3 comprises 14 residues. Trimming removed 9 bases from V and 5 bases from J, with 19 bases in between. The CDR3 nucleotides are TGTGCCACCCCTGGCGGAGGGGAGGTTGACGAGCAGTACGTC. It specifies CATPGGGEVDEQYV.